This T cell receptor (beta chain) was sequenced in a study of cytomegalovirus exposure and HLA in healthy donors. Study context: An earlier analysis identified fewer than 130 million unique TCR beta sequences in about 180 million T cells. Findings of the study overall: It has been reported that TCR beta sequences accurately predicted the HLA-A and HLA-B alleles of most subjects. In a later analysis, at a false discovery rate of 0.05, 15,000 to 20,000 TCR beta sequences matched HLA alleles. Several top significant clusters appeared, in a later analysis, to be linked to common viral pathogens.

The table lists this clone with a count of one. Its antigen remains unknown. The J segment lost 2 bases and the V segment lost 5 bases, leaving 3 bases of the junction unmatched. Germline V gene data show CDR1 as SEHNR and CDR2 as FQNEAQ (reference sequence). This CDR3 region has 14 residues. The primer mix had 60 Vbeta and 13 Jbeta primers. The data were produced by immunoSEQ multiplex PCR, yet TCRdb's version contains in-frame clones alone and is incomplete. This sample carries under 120,000 clones, about 80% of them seen once, and the ten largest clones take about 5%. This receptor was obtained from a female donor in good health and CMV-seropositive. Sequences were obtained from PBMCs. This chain connects TRBV7-9 to TRBJ2-7; 10 nucleotides line up with TRBD1. The CDR3 DNA reads as TGTGCCAGCAGCCGTGACAGGGGGCCCTACGAGCAGTACTTC. It is translated as CASSRDRGPYEQYF. The full variable domain, with the rest looked up from reference TRBV7-9 and TRBJ2-7, is DTGVSQNPRHKITKRGQNVTFRCDPISEHNRLYWYRQTLGQGPEFLTYFQNEAQLEKSRLLSDRFSAERPKGSFSTLEIQRTEQGDSAMYLCASSRDRGPYEQYFGPGTRLTVT.